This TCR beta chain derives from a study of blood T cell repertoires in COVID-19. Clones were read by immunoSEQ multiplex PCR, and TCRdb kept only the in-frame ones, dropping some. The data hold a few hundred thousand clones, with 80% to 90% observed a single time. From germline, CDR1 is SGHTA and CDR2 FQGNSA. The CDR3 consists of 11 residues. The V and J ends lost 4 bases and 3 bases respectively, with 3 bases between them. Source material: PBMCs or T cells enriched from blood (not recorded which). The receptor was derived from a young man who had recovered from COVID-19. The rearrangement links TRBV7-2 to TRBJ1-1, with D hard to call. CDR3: CASSSYTEAFF. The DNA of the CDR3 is TGTGCCAGCAGCTCCTACACTGAAGCTTTCTTT. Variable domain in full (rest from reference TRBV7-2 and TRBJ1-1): GAGVSQSPSNKVTEKGKDVELRCDPISGHTALYWYRQSLGQGLEFLIYFQGNSAPDKSGLPSDRFSAERTGGSVSTLTIQRTQQEDSAVYLCASSSYTEAFFGQGTRLTVV.